The clone carrying this TCR beta chain showed up just a few times. TCRdb ran MiXCR on the RT-PCR reads and lists one entry per CDR3 protein. The profile shows about 530,000 distinct CDR3 sequences, under 15% of them singletons. This sample is part of a study of response to subunit inactivated influenza vaccine. Material: PBMCs from blood, obtained about 6 weeks after vaccination. The TCR was taken from a man aged 45 to 65 who received an inactivated influenza vaccine.

Here the CDR3 reads CASSLYGTGLNEQFF. CDR3 sequence (DNA): TGTGCCAGCAGTTTATACGGGACAGGACTCAATGAGCAGTTCTTC. The V and J genes are TRBV12-3 or TRBV12-4 and TRBJ2-1, with 8 bases identical to TRBD1. This CDR3 is 15 amino acids long. Trimming removed 2 bases from V and 6 bases from J; junction bases left unmatched: 6.